The TCR beta chain under discussion was sequenced for a study of T cells in pancreatic ductal adenocarcinoma. Study outcomes and limitations: No significant tumor-blood clonality difference; means were about 0.12 and 0.073. Unique clonotypes were about 8-fold more numerous in blood than in tumor.

In the case of this clone: Its specificity is not known.

The selected patients with pancreatic ductal adenocarcinoma had surgery but no neoadjuvant therapy. The assay was immunoSEQ multiplex PCR, and TCRdb's table has in-frame clones only and misses some. The sample has around 100,000 clones, around 96% seen once. The sample consisted of PBMCs. The TCR sequence derives from a human donor with pancreatic ductal adenocarcinoma.

The CDR3 nucleotides read TGTGCCAGCACCGGGACTAGCTCCTCTCTCTACAATGAGCAGTTCTTC. Translated, it gives CASTGTSSSLYNEQFF. V gene TRBV5-4 combines with J gene TRBJ2-1; 9 bases line up with TRBD2. This CDR3 is built from 16 residues. CDR1 and CDR2 from the germline V gene are SGHNT and YYREEE (reference sequence). The V and J ends lost 6 bases and 3 bases, in that order; junction bases with no gene match: 10.